The TCR beta chain under discussion was sequenced for a study of immune evolution from preneoplasia to lung adenocarcinoma. The data were produced by immunoSEQ multiplex PCR, yet TCRdb's version contains in-frame clones alone and is incomplete. Among about 10,000 clones listed, approximately 80% were seen once. The CDR3 has 15 residues. Germline V gene sequence: CDR1 MDHEN, CDR2 SYDVKM. J gave up 4 bases and V 6 bases, and 7 bases lay outside the gene matches. Turning to this clone: The same CDR3 arises from other DNA sequences in this sample as well.

Sequencing was performed on FFPE minimally invasive lung adenocarcinoma tissue. The rearrangement links TRBV28 to TRBJ1-3, with TRBD1 identical over 9 bases. The sequence was collected from a person in their 70s with lung adenocarcinoma. The CDR3 loop reads CASSPGTGSGNTIYF. The CDR3 DNA reads as TGTGCCAGCAGCCCCGGGACAGGGTCGGGAAACACCATATATTTT.